Below, 23 T cell receptor beta chains from the same sample are listed, as sequenced in a study of blood T cell repertoires in COVID-19. Method: immunoSEQ multiplex PCR; TCRdb's copy keeps in-frame clones and lacks some. The data hold more than 250,000 clones, with about 91% observed a single time. Sample: peripheral blood. The source is a woman aged 25 to 45 with COVID-19, enrolled during active disease.

This clone was detected only once. The V and J genes are TRBV6-5 and TRBJ2-3, with 10 bases lining up with TRBD2. Trimming cost V 4 bases and J 5 bases; bases outside gene matches: 6. From germline, CDR1 is MNHEY and CDR2 SVGAGI. The CDR3 has 15 residues. The CDR3 coding sequence is TGTGCCAGCAGTTTAACAGCGGGGGGGCGAGATACGCAGTATTTT. This encodes CASSLTAGGRDTQYF.

The V call is TRBV9, the J call TRBJ2-7; a possible D gene is TRBD1 (6 bases). V was cut by 0 bases and J by 0 bases, with 10 bases left in between. Germline loops: CDR1 SGDLS, CDR2 YYNGEE. This CDR3 is built from 15 residues. CDR3 amino acids: CASSVGGRGSYEQYF. The DNA for the CDR3 is TGTGCCAGCAGCGTAGGCGGCAGGGGCTCCTACGAGCAGTACTTC.

J is TRBJ1-3 and V is TRBV19; D unclear. V lost 3 bases and J 8 bases, leaving 8 bases between the germline ends. Germline CDR1 LNHDA, CDR2 SQIVND (reference sequence). The CDR3 contains 12 residues. CDR3 bases: TGTGCCAGTAGTATCTGGGCAGACACCATATATTTT. Its translation: CASSIWADTIYF.

V is TRBV27 and J is TRBJ1-5; D gene unclear. The CDR3 runs 13 residues. Germline CDR1 reads MNHEY; CDR2 reads SMNVEV (reference sequence). Trimming cost V 4 bases and J 2 bases, with 6 bases left between them. The CDR3 is CASSSRRNQPQHF. CDR3 DNA sequence: TGTGCCAGCAGTTCCCGTCGCAATCAGCCCCAGCATTTT.

The chain carries TRBV2 and TRBJ1-4; 8 bases are a match to TRBD1. This CDR3 is built from 13 residues. The germline gives CDR1 SNHLY, CDR2 FYNNEI. V was clipped by 8 bases and J by 5 bases; unmatched bases: 4. The CDR3 is CASHRQGNEKLFF. Written as DNA, the CDR3 is TGTGCCAGCCACCGACAGGGGAATGAAAAACTGTTTTTT.

This rearrangement joins TRBV5-1 to TRBJ1-4, with a tentative D call TRBD1 (5 bases). The CDR3 contains 17 residues. The V and J ends lost 0 bases and 8 bases respectively, with 20 bases between them. Germline V gene sequence: CDR1 SGHRS, CDR2 YFSETQ. CDR3 loop: CASSLDGHPSYLEKLFF. In DNA, the CDR3 is TGCGCCAGCAGCTTGGATGGACACCCCTCATATCTCGAAAAACTGTTTTTT. Based on the CDR3 plus reference TRBV5-1 and TRBJ1-4, the full variable domain is KAGVTQTPRYLIKTRGQQVTLSCSPISGHRSVSWYQQTPGQGLQFLFEYFSETQRNKGNFPGRFSGRQFSNSRSEMNVSTLELGDSALYLCASSLDGHPSYLEKLFFGSGTQLSVL.

V is TRBV5-5 and J is TRBJ1-4, with 10 positions matching TRBD1. Germline CDR1 and CDR2: SGHKS and YYEKEE (reference sequence). The V and J ends lost 4 bases and 5 bases, in that order; junction bases with no gene match: 5. The CDR3 runs to 15 residues. The CDR3 protein is CASSPEDRGNEKLFF. The CDR3 nucleotides are TGTGCCAGCAGCCCCGAGGACAGGGGGAATGAAAAACTGTTTTTT.

This clone was seen only once. The rearrangement uses TRBV5-1 and TRBJ1-2, with a weak D call TRBD1 (5 bases). Trimming removed 0 bases at V and 8 bases at J, with 11 bases between. The CDR3 has 13 amino acids. Germline CDR1 is SGHRS and CDR2 is YFSETQ. The CDR3 region is CASSLGQGVGYTF. Here the CDR3 DNA reads TGCGCCAGCAGCTTGGGGCAGGGTGTGGGCTACACCTTC.

Here the CDR3 reads CAISEIKGLPGEQFF. As DNA, the CDR3 is TGTGCCATCAGTGAGATCAAGGGACTCCCGGGTGAGCAGTTCTTC. This chain links TRBV10-3 with TRBJ2-1, with D possibly TRBD2 on 6 matching bases. Germline CDR1 is ENHRY and CDR2 is SYGVKD. The V end was cut by 2 bases, the J end by 9 bases, with 17 bases between. The CDR3 spans 15 residues.

The J gene is TRBJ2-2, the V gene TRBV5-8; 7 nucleotides agree with TRBD1. After removal of 4 bases from V and 6 bases from J, the junction contained 9 bases not matched to a gene. Germline assignment: CDR1 SGHTS and CDR2 YDEGEE. This CDR3 contains 15 residues. The CDR3 sequence is CASSPRTGYPGELFF. The CDR3 DNA reads TGTGCCAGCAGCCCAAGGACAGGTTATCCCGGGGAGCTGTTTTTT.

V is TRBV19 and J is TRBJ1-4; D is unresolved. Germline CDR1 LNHDA, CDR2 SQIVND (reference sequence). V was trimmed by 9 bases and J by 4 bases, leaving 15 bases between them. This CDR3 has 14 residues. CDR3 sequence reads: CASPGNRLNEKLFF. The CDR3 nucleotides read TGTGCCAGCCCCGGGAACCGCCTTAATGAAAAACTGTTTTTT.

The chain uses TRBV11-2 and TRBJ2-7; 10 bases are a match to TRBD1. The CDR3 length is 15 residues. Trimming at V came to 4 bases and at J to 3 bases, leaving 6 bases not matched to a gene. CDR1 and CDR2 (germline): SGHAT, FQNNGV. In DNA form, the CDR3 reads TGTGCCAGCAGCTCACTCCGGGACAGGGGCTACGAGCAGTACGTC. Amino acid sequence: CASSSLRDRGYEQYV.

V usage is TRBV3-1 (or the pseudogene TRBV3-2) and J usage is TRBJ2-3, with D uncertain. The V gene's germline CDR1 is LGHDT and CDR2 YNNKEL (reference sequence). V was pared by 6 bases and J by 4 bases, with 11 bases between. CDR3 length: 13 amino acids. In nucleotides, the CDR3 is TGTGCCAGCAGTCCCTATAGTTCAGATACGCAGTATTTT. Its protein is CASSPYSSDTQYF.

This chain joins TRBV6-6 and TRBJ1-2; D remains ambiguous. CDR1 and CDR2 from the germline V gene are MNHNY and SVGAGI (reference sequence). The CDR3 runs 14 residues. The V gene lost 0 bases and the J gene lost 8 bases, with 13 bases spanning the gap. In nucleotides, the CDR3 is TGTGCCAGCAGTTACTCGAGGGAGGTAGGCGGCTACACCTTC. It yields the protein CASSYSREVGGYTF.

The genes are TRBV5-1 and TRBJ2-7, with TRBD1 as a possible D gene (6 bases). Germline values: CDR1 SGHRS, CDR2 YFSETQ. The CDR3 length is 13 residues. Trimming stripped 0 bases from V and 4 bases from J, with 8 bases between. Written as DNA, the CDR3 is TGCGCCAGCAGCTTGGAGGGGGTGTACGAGCAGTACTTC. The encoded protein is CASSLEGVYEQYF.

The chain recombines TRBV3-1 (or the pseudogene TRBV3-2) with TRBJ1-1; TRBD1 agrees at 7 bases. The germline CDR1 and CDR2 sequences are LGHDT and YNNKEL (reference sequence). The CDR3 length is 14 residues. The J segment lost 4 bases and the V segment lost 4 bases, leaving 6 bases of the junction unmatched. CDR3: CASSRGTVGTEAFF. CDR3 nucleotides: TGTGCCAGCAGCCGAGGGACAGTGGGCACTGAAGCTTTCTTT.

CDR3 residues: CASSFQGANNEQFF. The CDR3 DNA reads TGTGCCAGCAGTTTCCAGGGGGCCAACAATGAGCAGTTCTTC. The J gene is TRBJ2-1, the V gene TRBV27; 8 bases fit TRBD1. Germline CDR1 and CDR2: MNHEY and SMNVEV (reference sequence). The CDR3 sequence is 14 residues long. Unmatched junction bases numbered 3, after V lost 3 bases and J lost 5 bases.

The chain combines TRBV25-1 with TRBJ2-1; 9 positions match TRBD2. The ends lost 1 base at V and 7 bases at J; junction bases unmatched: 5. Germline V gene lookup returns CDR1 MGHDK and CDR2 SYGVNS. CDR3 length: 15 residues. CDR3: CASSEFAGGRNEQFF. The CDR3 DNA sequence: TGTGCCAGCAGTGAATTTGCGGGGGGGAGGAATGAGCAGTTCTTC.

This clone occurred a few times. The chain has TRBV3-1 (or the pseudogene TRBV3-2) and TRBJ2-1; D is uncertain. The germline V and J ends were trimmed by 4 bases and 4 bases, with 8 bases remaining between them. CDR3 length: 13 residues. Germline V gene data show CDR1 as LGHDT and CDR2 as YNNKEL (reference sequence). The CDR3 protein is CASSRSQYNEQFF. The CDR3 DNA is TGTGCCAGCAGCCGAAGCCAATACAATGAGCAGTTCTTC.

The V gene is TRBV5-6, the J gene TRBJ2-5; D is undetermined. The germline CDR1 and CDR2 sequences are SGHDT and YYEEEE. Trimming stripped 2 bases from V and 2 bases from J, with 7 bases between. The CDR3 is made up of 13 amino acids. CDR3 amino acids: CASSFNSQETQYF. CDR3 nucleotides: TGTGCCAGCAGCTTTAACAGTCAAGAGACCCAGTACTTC. Together with reference TRBV5-6 and TRBJ2-5, the CDR3 gives the full variable domain: DAGVTQSPTHLIKTRGQQVTLRCSPKSGHDTVSWYQQALGQGPQFIFQYYEEEERQRGNFPDRFSGHQFPNYSSELNVNALLLGDSALYLCASSFNSQETQYFGPGTRLLVL.

V is TRBV11-3 and J is TRBJ1-1, with 10 bases matching TRBD1. Germline V gives CDR1 SGHNT, CDR2 YENEEA. The junction had 4 bases not matched to a gene; V was cut back by 5 bases and J by 1 base. This CDR3 region has 15 residues. In nucleotides, the CDR3 is TGTGCCAGCAGCCGGCGGACAGGGGGGAACACTGAAGCTTTCTTT. It codes for CASSRRTGGNTEAFF.

This chain connects TRBV28 to TRBJ2-1, with 9 bases identical to TRBD2. The CDR3 runs to 14 residues. Germline V CDR1 and CDR2: MDHEN, SYDVKM. V dropped 5 bases and J dropped 8; count of bases not matched to a gene: 7. As DNA, the CDR3 is TGTGCCAGCAGTCCAGCGGGGGGAGGAGATGAGCAGTTCTTC. The encoded protein is CASSPAGGGDEQFF. The whole variable domain, remainder taken from reference TRBV28 and TRBJ2-1, is DVKVTQSSRYLVKRTGEKVFLECVQDMDHENMFWYRQDPGLGLRLIYFSYDVKMKEKGDIPEGYSVSREKKERFSLILESASTNQTSMYLCASSPAGGGDEQFFGPGTRLTVL.

This sequence joins TRBV28 and TRBJ2-1; 8 nucleotides align to TRBD2. Germline V gene data show CDR1 as MDHEN and CDR2 as SYDVKM. The CDR3 loop spans 16 amino acids. The trim removed 4 bases at V and 4 bases at J, leaving 9 bases unmatched. The CDR3 spells CASSSPGRGAYNEQFF. CDR3 nucleotides: TGTGCCAGCAGTTCCCCTGGGCGGGGGGCTTACAATGAGCAGTTCTTC.